Detailed here is one T cell receptor beta chain. As yet, its antigen is unknown. These data are taken from a study of cytomegalovirus exposure and HLA in healthy donors. Study-wide findings and caveats: Fewer N-insertions (relative to the roughly 720-donor mean) were reportedly seen in an Asian-associated ancestry cluster in a later analysis. HLA alleles were associated with around 17,000 TCR beta sequences in a later analysis at 0.05 false discovery rate. A likely sequencing artifact accounted for one observed cluster of highly shared sequence variants.

In the PCR, 60 Vbeta and 13 Jbeta primers were used. Sequenced by immunoSEQ multiplex PCR; TCRdb stores in-frame clones only, minus some. The table records some 70,000 clones, approximately 78% of them present only once. The receptor was isolated from a man younger than 30 in good health and CMV-seronegative. Source material: PBMCs.

This CDR3 is CASSSETYQETQYF. The CDR3 DNA reads TGCGCCAGCAGCTCCGAAACTTACCAAGAGACCCAGTACTTC. This chain joins TRBV5-1 and TRBJ2-5; D ambiguous. This CDR3 is built from 14 residues. CDR1 and CDR2 (germline): SGHRS, YFSETQ. V was cut by 3 bases and J by 0 bases, with 9 bases left in between.